Listed below are T cell receptor beta chains from one sample, sequenced in a study of cytomegalovirus exposure and HLA in healthy donors. Clones were read by immunoSEQ multiplex PCR, and TCRdb kept only the in-frame ones, dropping some. The sample lists about 90,000 clones, less than 85% occurring once. Sequences were obtained from PBMCs. These TCRs come from a man aged 18 to 29 in good health and CMV-seronegative. The CDR3 runs from the conserved cysteine through the conserved F or W.

v_call	j_call	cdr3_aa
TRBV29-1	TRBJ2-4	CSVSDRKNIQYF
TRBV5-1	TRBJ2-7	CASSTEGATSYEQYF
TRBV25-1	TRBJ2-5	CASTEGGSLQETQYF
TRBV21-1	TRBJ1-2	CASSKFPQGAGYGYTF
TRBV6-1	TRBJ2-2	CASSALTANTGELFF
TRBV29-1	TRBJ2-6	CSVSGRVGANVLTF
TRBV6-6	TRBJ1-6	CASSPGKTGGNSPLHF
TRBV19	TRBJ2-7	CASRAGQGLGEQYF
TRBV5-6	TRBJ2-7	CASSSGTGRYAQYF
TRBV5-1	TRBJ1-1	CASSRGTGRGDTEAFF
TRBV19	TRBJ2-7	CASSGASGVSYEQYF
TRBV10-3	TRBJ2-7	CAIRGTSGNDEQYF
TRBV6-5	TRBJ2-7	CASRFGSSYEQYF
TRBV7-7	TRBJ2-5	CASSPGLAGGGETQYF
TRBV6-1	TRBJ2-1	CASSEAARVSYNEQFF
TRBV29-1	TRBJ1-1	CSVAPGGGFTEAFF
TRBV7-2	TRBJ1-1	CASSRTGVDTEAFF
TRBV5-6	TRBJ2-7	CASSLVLAGVRSVYF
TRBV19	TRBJ2-5	CASSTGTSGSGETQYF
TRBV5-1	TRBJ2-1	CASRRGQGSGSNEQFF
TRBV5-1	TRBJ2-3	CASSLQGLSTDTQYF
TRBV5-4	TRBJ1-1	CASSLQGMAFF
TRBV27	TRBJ2-6	CASSLFETVGTNVLTF
TRBV19	TRBJ1-1	CASSPPDRTYTEAFF
TRBV19	TRBJ2-1	CASSIDQAYNEQFF
TRBV6-5	TRBJ2-7	CASSYGQGIFEQYF
TRBV13	TRBJ2-1	CASSFPLTNQGGNEQFF
TRBV27	TRBJ1-1	CASSLIMRQARGTGTEAFF
TRBV7-9	TRBJ1-1	CASSLGGENTEAFF
TRBV15	TRBJ1-5	CATSRDGSSNQPQHF
TRBV10-3	TRBJ2-7	CAISLGGASGAYEQYF
TRBV29-1	TRBJ2-3	CSVSGGESADTQYF
TRBV28	TRBJ2-3	CASSVTRVQYF
TRBV27	TRBJ2-7	CASSSPQGDRTYEQYF
TRBV2	TRBJ1-1	CASSGEGLINTEAFF
TRBV6-6	TRBJ1-3	CASLRGGFGNTIYF
TRBV2	TRBJ1-1	CASSGPTGESNTEAFF
TRBV5-4	TRBJ2-3	CASSLALGTGQYF
TRBV6-5	TRBJ1-1	CASRPDRGGRVEAFF
TRBV9	TRBJ2-3	CASSVLAVSTDTQYF
TRBV5-6	TRBJ2-7	CASSYGTNYEQYF
TRBV5-1	TRBJ2-5	CASSYLGTGEETQYF
TRBV6-5	TRBJ1-1	CASTGTGLMNTEAFF
TRBV4-2	TRBJ1-5	CASSQGFDRESNQPQHF
TRBV19	TRBJ2-7	CASSPRDYNYEQYF
TRBV11-2	TRBJ1-2	CASSPQTSGGYTF
TRBV6-6	TRBJ1-1	CASSYPGDMNTEAFF
TRBV5-1	TRBJ1-1	CASSFGQGVFSEAFF
TRBV15	TRBJ2-3	CATSRFSGDTDTQYF
TRBV9	TRBJ1-5	CASSVGQVENQPQHF
TRBV29-1	TRBJ2-2	CSVKTSFTGELFF
TRBV5-1	TRBJ2-1	CASSGGLRAGSNEQFF
TRBV2	TRBJ2-1	CARRFSSYNEQFF